A selection of T cell receptor beta chains follows, all from one sample in a study of control samples from healthy donors and cancer patients. Assay: immunoSEQ multiplex PCR; the TCRdb copy retains only in-frame clones and omits some. This sample has 150,000 to 200,000 clones, with approximately 94% found just once. The sequenced sample was blood. These receptor sequences come from a woman aged 18-29 years in good health. Each CDR3 is given with its conserved first and last residue. Fields, in order: J gene, D gene, V gene, clone size, CDR3 DNA, CDR3 protein. D genes are given only for firm matches. Clone size is not always given. Where it is, it says once, few, many or a class for expanded clones.

TRBJ2-1,.,TRBV11-3,.,TGTGCCAGCAGCTTCCAACGTTCCGGGAGTGGCCCCAATGAGCAGTTCTTC,CASSFQRSGSGPNEQFF
TRBJ1-2,.,TRBV7-9,.,TGTGCCAGCAGCTTAGGATTAGGGATTAACTATGGCTACACCTTC,CASSLGLGINYGYTF
TRBJ1-2,.,TRBV18,.,TGTGCCAGCTCACCACAACGGGCTAACTATGGCTACACCTTC,CASSPQRANYGYTF
TRBJ2-6,.,TRBV6-2/TRBV6-3,.,TGTGCCAGCTGCCGAACTGGAAGGGCTGGGGCCAACGTCCTGACTTTC,CASCRTGRAGANVLTF
TRBJ1-2,TRBD1,TRBV19,.,TGTGCCAGTAGTATAAGACAGGGAGATGGCTACACCTTC,CASSIRQGDGYTF
TRBJ1-5,.,TRBV18,.,TGTGCCAGCTCACCACAGAGGAATCAGCCCCAGCATTTT,CASSPQRNQPQHF
TRBJ2-5,TRBD2,TRBV5-4,.,TGTGCCAGCAGCTTGGGACTAGCGGGAGATGAGACCCAGTACTTC,CASSLGLAGDETQYF
TRBJ1-1,.,TRBV28,.,TGTGCCAGCACCAAGGGCCAGGGGCCTGAAGCTTTCTTT,CASTKGQGPEAFF
TRBJ1-3,.,TRBV15,.,TGTGCCACCAGCAGAGATCCAAGCACCATATATTTT,CATSRDPSTIYF
TRBJ2-5,.,TRBV7-9,.,TGTGCCAGCAGCTTACAGCGCGGGAAGACCCAGTACTTC,CASSLQRGKTQYF
TRBJ2-1,.,TRBV6-5,few,TGTGCCAGCAGTCGACACCCCGGCTCCTACAATGAGCAGTTCTTC,CASSRHPGSYNEQFF
TRBJ1-2,.,TRBV5-1,.,TGCGCCAGCAGTCCCTCAGTGGGTGGGGCGCAGAATTTCTATGGCTACACCTTC,CASSPSVGGAQNFYGYTF
TRBJ1-2,.,TRBV29-1,.,TGCAGCGTTGAAGATCGAGACTATGGCTACACCTTC,CSVEDRDYGYTF
TRBJ2-1,.,TRBV11-3,.,TGTGCCAGCAGCCCGACCGGGACCTACAATGAGCAGTTCTTC,CASSPTGTYNEQFF
TRBJ2-3,.,TRBV7-9,.,TGTGCCAGCAGCCCTGGGGCCACAGATACGCAGTATTTT,CASSPGATDTQYF
TRBJ1-1,.,TRBV21-1,few,TGTGCCAGCAAAGGGCAGTCTGAAGCTTTCTTT,CASKGQSEAFF
TRBJ2-7,TRBD2,TRBV25-1,.,TGTGCCAGCAGTGAAACTAGCGGCTACGAGCAGTACTTC,CASSETSGYEQYF
TRBJ2-7,.,TRBV7-2,.,TGTGCCAGCAGCTCCTACCTTCCGCCCCAGCAGTACTTC,CASSSYLPPQQYF
TRBJ1-1,.,TRBV11-2,.,TGTGCCAGCAGCCGCGACAGGCCCCTGAACACTGAAGCTTTCTTT,CASSRDRPLNTEAFF
TRBJ2-2,TRBD1,TRBV7-9,.,TGTGCCAGCAGCGGGACAGCGAACACCGGGGAGCTGTTTTTT,CASSGTANTGELFF
TRBJ1-4,.,TRBV5-1,once,TGCGCCAGCAGCTTGGATCCGGGAACTAATGAAAAACTGTTTTTT,CASSLDPGTNEKLFF
TRBJ1-1,.,TRBV7-2,.,TGTGCCAGCAGCTTAGAGTTAGGGGCAGGGAACACTGAAGCTTTCTTT,CASSLELGAGNTEAFF
TRBJ2-5,.,TRBV24-1,.,TGTGCCACCCGTAGCAGCTTTGGGACCCAGTACTTC,CATRSSFGTQYF
TRBJ2-5,TRBD2,TRBV2,.,TGTGCCAGCAGCCGACTAGCGGGAGGGGAGACCCAGTACTTC,CASSRLAGGETQYF
TRBJ1-4,.,TRBV3-1/TRBV3-2,.,TGTGCCAGCAGCCAAGGAGGAGGTGGCAGGGCCGGTGAAAAACTGTTTTTT,CASSQGGGGRAGEKLFF
TRBJ1-2,TRBD1,TRBV27,.,TGTGCCAGCAGCCGAGCGGGGGAGACAGGGTCTAACTATGGCTACACCTTC,CASSRAGETGSNYGYTF
TRBJ2-3,.,TRBV29-1,.,TGCAGCGTTGAACTAGGGGGTAGCCTGCAGTATTTT,CSVELGGSLQYF
TRBJ1-2,.,TRBV28,.,TGTGCCAGCAGTTCCCCACCGGGACGGAATTATGGCTACACCTTC,CASSSPPGRNYGYTF
TRBJ1-6,.,TRBV18,.,TGTGCCAGCTCACCAATGGTGCGACGGAACAATTCACCCCTCCACTTT,CASSPMVRRNNSPLHF
TRBJ2-1,TRBD2,TRBV13,.,TGTGCCAGCAGCTTAGGTGGTAGCGGGAGAGGTGAGCAGTTCTTC,CASSLGGSGRGEQFF
TRBJ1-4,.,TRBV28,.,TGTGCCAGCAGTTTAGGGCCCCATAATGAAAAACTGTTTTTT,CASSLGPHNEKLFF
TRBJ1-5,TRBD1,TRBV10-1,few,TGCGCCAGCAGTGAGTCGGCGGGCCGGGACAGGGGAGAGGATAGCAATCAGCCCCAGCATTTT,CASSESAGRDRGEDSNQPQHF
TRBJ2-3,TRBD1,TRBV19,.,TGTGCCAGTAGTATACTTAAGGGGGCGAGGACAGATACGCAGTATTTT,CASSILKGARTDTQYF
TRBJ1-1,.,TRBV5-1,.,TGCGCCAGCAGCTTGGTAGCAGGAGCGAACACTGAAGCTTTCTTT,CASSLVAGANTEAFF
TRBJ1-1,.,TRBV19,once,TGTGCCAGTAGTATTGCGAGGATCACTGAAGCTTTCTTT,CASSIARITEAFF
TRBJ2-2,.,TRBV5-5,.,TGTGCCAGCAGCCCGCAGGATCCCGGGGAGCTGTTTTTT,CASSPQDPGELFF
TRBJ1-2,TRBD1,TRBV5-4,few,TGTGCCAGCAGCTTGGCCAGGACAGGGGTCTATGGCTACACCTTC,CASSLARTGVYGYTF
TRBJ1-5,.,TRBV28,.,TGTGCCAGCAGTTTAGGTCCCACGGGTCAGCCCCAGCATTTT,CASSLGPTGQPQHF
TRBJ2-7,.,TRBV2,few,TGTGCCAGCAGTGGCGGGAATCAGGGCGACGAGCAGTACTTC,CASSGGNQGDEQYF
TRBJ2-7,.,TRBV3-1/TRBV3-2,.,TGTGCCAGCAGCCAAGCTGGCCTCGAGCAGTACTTC,CASSQAGLEQYF
TRBJ2-3,TRBD2,TRBV19,.,TGTGCCAGTGCCCCACGGGGGCGGGAGGGCCAGACAGATACGCAGTATTTT,CASAPRGREGQTDTQYF
TRBJ2-2,.,TRBV11-2,.,TGTGCCAGCAGCTTAGTACCGGGGACGAACACCGGGGAGCTGTTTTTT,CASSLVPGTNTGELFF
TRBJ1-4,.,TRBV15,.,TGTGCCACTCAGGACAGAAATAATGAAAAACTGTTTTTT,CATQDRNNEKLFF
TRBJ1-3,.,TRBV29-1,.,TGCAGCGTTGAAGATCCCCAGTCGGGAAACACCATATATTTT,CSVEDPQSGNTIYF
TRBJ1-1,.,TRBV9,.,TGTGCCAGCAGCGTAGAGGGAAAAACTGAAGCTTTCTTT,CASSVEGKTEAFF
TRBJ2-7,TRBD1,TRBV6-4,.,TGTGCCAGCACCGCAGGGACAGGGGATTTTTACGAGCAGTACTTC,CASTAGTGDFYEQYF
TRBJ2-7,.,TRBV13,.,TGTGCCAGCCACCCACGAGGGAGTATGTACGAGCAGTACTTC,CASHPRGSMYEQYF
TRBJ1-1,.,TRBV12-3/TRBV12-4,.,TGTGCCAGCAGTCCGGAATGGAACACTGAAGCTTTCTTT,CASSPEWNTEAFF
TRBJ2-2,.,TRBV28,.,TGTGCCAGCAGTTTAATTCCCGGGGAGCTGTTTTTT,CASSLIPGELFF
TRBJ2-1,.,TRBV24-1,.,TGTGCCACCAGTGATTATGGGCGGGGTTCCTACAATGAGCAGTTCTTC,CATSDYGRGSYNEQFF
TRBJ2-7,TRBD1,TRBV29-1,.,TGCAGCGTAGCAACAGGGGCCTCCTACGAGCAGTACTTC,CSVATGASYEQYF
TRBJ1-6,.,TRBV2,.,TGTGCCAGTATCGACTGGCCGGATAATTCACCCCTCCACTTT,CASIDWPDNSPLHF
TRBJ2-7,.,TRBV11-2,.,TGTGCCAGCAGCTTAGTCCAGGGCATGTCCTACGAGCAGTACTTC,CASSLVQGMSYEQYF
TRBJ2-1,.,TRBV7-3,.,TGTGCCAGCAGCTCCGGGAAAGGGGCGCATTACAATGAGCAGTTCTTC,CASSSGKGAHYNEQFF
TRBJ1-4,.,TRBV3-1/TRBV3-2,.,TGTGCCAGCAGCCGCCAGGGAAATGAAAAACTGTTTTTT,CASSRQGNEKLFF
TRBJ2-1,.,TRBV12-3/TRBV12-4,once,TGTGCCAGCAGTTTGTTAATCCGGGATGAGCAGTTCTTC,CASSLLIRDEQFF
TRBJ2-1,TRBD2,TRBV18,.,TGTGCCTCTAGCGGCGACAATGAGCAGTTCTTC,CASSGDNEQFF
TRBJ1-2,.,TRBV18,.,TGTGCCAGCTCAGGCCCCCAGGAAGATGGCTACACCTTC,CASSGPQEDGYTF
TRBJ1-2,.,TRBV27,.,TGTGCCAGCAGTTTAGCGGGTGGGGGGACCCTCTCTCTCCCGCGGTATGGCTACACCTTC,CASSLAGGGTLSLPRYGYTF
TRBJ1-2,TRBD1,TRBV5-6,.,TGTGCCAGCAGCTTGGGACAGGGGAATTCCTATGGCTACACCTTC,CASSLGQGNSYGYTF